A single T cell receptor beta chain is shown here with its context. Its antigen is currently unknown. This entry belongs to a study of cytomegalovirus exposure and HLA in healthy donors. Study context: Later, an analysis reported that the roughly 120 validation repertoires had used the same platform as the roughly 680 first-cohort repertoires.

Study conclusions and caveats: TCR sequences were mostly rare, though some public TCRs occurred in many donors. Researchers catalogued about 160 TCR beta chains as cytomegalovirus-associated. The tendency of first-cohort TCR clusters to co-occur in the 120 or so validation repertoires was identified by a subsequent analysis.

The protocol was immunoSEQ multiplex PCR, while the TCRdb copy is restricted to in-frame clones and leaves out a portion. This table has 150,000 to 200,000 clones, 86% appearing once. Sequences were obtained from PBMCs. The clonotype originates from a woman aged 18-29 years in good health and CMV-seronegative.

CDR3 sequence: CASSFGEKLFF. The CDR3 region has the DNA TGTGCCAGCAGCTTCGGTGAAAAACTGTTTTTT. The gene calls are TRBV27 and TRBJ1-4; no clear D. With 6 bases removed from V and 7 bases from J, the gap between germline ends came to 6 bases. The CDR3 spans 11 residues. Germline V lookup: CDR1 MNHEY, CDR2 SMNVEV (reference sequence).